This record covers a single TCR beta chain. The antigen it recognizes is unknown. There are no base qualities to consult, and no much larger clone falls within one base. The donors were some 36 Caucasian individuals from Russia, aged 6 to 90 years, who were systemically healthy. Approximately 10 milliliters of peripheral blood were collected from each donor into EDTA-treated Vacutainer tubes. Ficoll-Paque density-gradient centrifugation was used to isolate PBMCs, with at least 6.5 million per sample. Total RNA, at least 6 micrograms per sample, was extracted from PBMCs with Trizol reagent. Naive CD45RAhigh/CD27high T cell percentages were measured by flow cytometry on a PBMC aliquot from every donor. CDR1 and CDR2, looked up from the germline V gene (reference sequence), are DFQATT and SNEGSKA. Measured from the cysteine to the phenylalanine, the CDR3 is 15 residues long. Only CDR3 DNA is held: 45 bases, read in frame from base 1. V sheds 4 bases and J sheds 10 bases, leaving 23 bases between their ends.

Preparation of the library involved 5' RACE. For sequencing, an Illumina HiSeq 2500 was employed. A second about 7 to 11 cycle PCR used a sample-barcoded 5' primer and a J-beta primer mix. A unique molecular identifier was introduced onto each TCR beta cDNA molecule by a template-switch 5' adaptor carrying 12 random nucleotides. Each sample yielded at least 3 million CDR3-containing paired-end reads. First-strand cDNA synthesis was performed from all RNA using the Mint cDNA synthesis kit, with priming by a TRBC-specific oligonucleotide. Following uracil-DNA glycosylase treatment, all cDNA underwent a first 18-cycle PCR with the universal primers M1SS and BC2_uni_R. Turning to the authors' computational methods: Each sample was normalized by randomly selecting 1 million high-quality reads, each carrying a distinct molecular identifier. Reads with shared molecular identifiers were discarded instead of being binned into consensus sequences. MiTCR, run with a Q25 quality threshold and the strictest error-elimination algorithm, handled CDR3 identification, clonotype clustering and error correction. A nonparametric unseen species model with Euler transformation was used to estimate lower-bound total TCR beta diversity. TCRdb reprocessed the public reads (quality trimming at Q25 with fastp, clone calling with MiXCR) and kept in-frame beta chains. When rows share a CDR3 protein, they turn into one entry using the most common DNA and genes. The V and J calls and clone size are TCRdb's, not the authors'. Recorded for this sample are nearly 1 million distinct CDR3 sequences; roughly 51% of them occurred a single time. Over 20% of the sample belongs to the ten largest clones.

This sample was included in a study of blood T cells in healthy people across ages (dated by TCRdb to between 2014 and 2017). Study-level background: Template switching captured roughly one uniquely barcoded TCR beta cDNA molecule per two T cells in model experiments. Two additional independent replicas of 1 million unique cDNA reads from the same blood draw were analyzed for two donors (one aged 18 to 30 and one aged 80 or older). Donors of different ages were randomly distributed across sequencing lanes to avoid experimental bias. The study measured age-related changes in TCR beta repertoire diversity using deep sequencing normalized with unique cDNA molecular identifiers. Donors were grouped into four age groups: young (average 16 years), middle-aged (39), aged (about 59) and long-lived (roughly 80). Study-wide findings and limitations: A strong correlation was found between observed TCR beta diversity and the percentage of naive T cells measured by flow cytometry. The CMV infection status of donors was not known, potentially confounding age-related changes in expanded clonotypes. Bulk unsorted PBMC profiling prevented conclusive comparison of naive and antigen-experienced compartments. As age increased, observed TCR beta diversity per million T cells dropped in a roughly linear way, and a significant reduction was already evident by age 40. Total diversity estimates from one million sequenced T cells were considered lower bounds and underestimates. Compared with the aged group, more naive CD4+ T cells, fewer expanded clones and increased TCR diversity were shown by the long-lived group, suggesting age selection.

This TCR derives from a woman aged 55-70 years in good health. Sequenced sample: blood. The rearranged chain carries TRBV20-1 and TRBJ2-1; the D gene assignment is ambiguous. CDR3 region: CSATSLRNRRYEQFF. The nucleotides are TGCAGTGCTACATCCTTGAGAAATCGCCGCTACGAGCAGTTCTTC.